A single sample gave rise to the 27 T cell receptor beta chains below, sequenced in a study of T-cell reconstitution after alpha-beta-depleted transplantation in children. Unique molecular identifiers were used in preparing the TCRbeta library. TCRdb re-called the PCR reads with MiXCR, one entry per CDR3 protein. The repertoire includes thousands of distinct CDR3 sequences, 19% of them detected once, and approximately 44% sits in the top ten. The sequences come from PBMCs, mostly from graft donor cells, collected 180 days after TCRalphabeta/CD19-depleted stem cell transplant. Receptors originate from a male patient aged 2-9 years who had a stem cell transplant for acute lymphoblastic leukemia, so the T cells may come from the graft donor.

The table lists this clonotype with many counts. The rearrangement joins TRBV7-9 to TRBJ1-1, with a tentative D call TRBD1 (5 bases). The CDR3 has 13 residues. Germline CDR1 reads SEHNR; CDR2 reads FQNEAQ (reference sequence). Deletions cut 1 base from V and 7 bases from J, with 10 bases between. The CDR3 nucleotides are TGTGCCAGCAGCTTAGTCGGGACCAGTGAAGCTTTCTTT. Its translation: CASSLVGTSEAFF.

CDR3: CASSFFGGGSYEQYF. DNA for the CDR3: TGTGCCAGCAGTTTCTTTGGCGGGGGGAGCTACGAGCAGTACTTC. The rearrangement uses TRBV27 and TRBJ2-1, with 8 bases lining up with TRBD2. The end of the DNA aligns better with TRBJ2-7, so the J call may be wrong. The CDR3 extends over 15 amino acids. Germline CDR1 is MNHEY and CDR2 is SMNVEV (reference sequence).

The table lists this clonotype with many counts. This CDR3 is CASSTQADYGYTF. The CDR3 nucleotides are TGTGCCAGCAGTACGCAGGCGGACTATGGCTACACCTTC. The V and J genes are TRBV28 and TRBJ1-2; no reliable D call. V shed 5 bases and J shed 3 bases, with 10 bases lying between them. This CDR3 is built from 13 residues. Looked up from germline, CDR1 is MDHEN and CDR2 is SYDVKM.

This clonotype was counted at least ten times. The CDR3 sequence: CASKLGTDYGYTF. Here the CDR3 DNA reads TGTGCCAGCAAACTCGGGACTGACTATGGCTACACCTTC. This chain connects TRBV28 to TRBJ1-2; TRBD1 might be the D (5 bases). V was pared by 7 bases and J by 3 bases, with 12 bases between. CDR3 size: 13 residues. Per germline, CDR1 MDHEN and CDR2 SYDVKM.

This clonotype is medium-sized by share. This chain joins TRBV6-1 and TRBJ1-5; no firm D call. CDR1 is MNHNS and CDR2 is SASEGT in the germline V gene. V was pared by 4 bases and J by 7 bases, with 14 bases between. The CDR3 runs 14 residues. The chain's CDR3 is CASSVSAIAQPQHF. CDR3 coding DNA: TGTGCCAGCAGTGTCAGCGCTATCGCCCAGCCCCAGCATTTT.

At least ten counts were recorded for this clonotype. The chain has TRBV12-3 or TRBV12-4 and TRBJ2-2, with a weak D call TRBD1 (5 bases). V was shortened by 3 bases and J by 5 bases, with 13 bases between the two germline ends. The CDR3 is 15 residues long. The CDR3 loop is CASSFARDGTGELFF. The CDR3 DNA is TGTGCCAGCAGTTTTGCCAGGGATGGGACCGGGGAGCTGTTTTTT.

The chain is built from TRBV9 and TRBJ1-1, with TRBD1 matching over 8 bases. Unmatched junction bases numbered 6, after V lost 3 bases and J lost 8 bases. The germline V gene has CDR1 SGDLS and CDR2 YYNGEE. This CDR3 spans 13 amino acids. The CDR3 region is CASSARGQTEAFF. The DNA for the CDR3 is TGTGCCAGCAGCGCCAGGGGGCAGACGGAAGCTTTCTTT.

By share of the sample, this clonotype is medium-sized. The gene calls are TRBV7-9 and TRBJ1-1, with unresolved D. In germline, CDR1 is SEHNR, CDR2 FQNEAQ (reference sequence). V lost 3 bases and J lost 1, with 6 bases in between. The CDR3 runs to 13 residues. CDR3 coding DNA: TGTGCCAGCAGCTTGGGAAAGAACACTGAAGCTTTCTTT. This sequence encodes CASSLGKNTEAFF. Variable domain in full (rest from reference TRBV7-9 and TRBJ1-1): DTGVSQNPRHKITKRGQNVTFRCDPISEHNRLYWYRQTLGQGPEFLTYFQNEAQLEKSRLLSDRFSAERPKGSFSTLEIQRTEQGDSAMYLCASSLGKNTEAFFGQGTRLTVV.

In its sample, this clonotype was seen many times. This sequence joins TRBV7-9 and TRBJ2-7; 8 bases agree with TRBD1. CDR1 and CDR2 from the germline V gene are SEHNR and FQNEAQ (reference sequence). The CDR3 covers 14 residues. With V trimmed by 4 bases and J by 7 bases, 9 bases remained unmatched. CDR3 amino acids: CASSSGTGDGEQYF. The CDR3 coding sequence is TGTGCCAGCAGCTCCGGGACAGGTGATGGGGAGCAGTACTTC.

There are many counts of this clonotype. The chain links TRBV7-9 to TRBJ2-1; 9 bases match TRBD2. The CDR3 has 17 amino acids. CDR1 and CDR2 (germline): SEHNR, FQNEAQ (reference sequence). Unmatched junction bases numbered 10, after V lost 5 bases and J lost 2 bases. The CDR3 reads CASSLLPSGVPYNEQFF. The CDR3 DNA is TGTGCCAGCAGCCTTCTTCCTAGCGGGGTCCCCTACAATGAGCAGTTCTTC. Drawing the rest from reference TRBV7-9 and TRBJ2-1, the complete variable domain is DTGVSQNPRHKITKRGQNVTFRCDPISEHNRLYWYRQTLGQGPEFLTYFQNEAQLEKSRLLSDRFSAERPKGSFSTLEIQRTEQGDSAMYLCASSLLPSGVPYNEQFFGPGTRLTVL.

The sample holds many counts of this clonotype. The CDR3 nucleotides are TGTGCCAGCAGTGGCTCCTACGAGCAGTACTTC. It codes for CASSGSYEQYF. The chain joins TRBV12-3 or TRBV12-4 to TRBJ2-7; D call uncertain. V lost 5 bases to trimming and J lost 0 bases, with 2 bases between them. CDR3 length equals 11 residues.

The table lists this clonotype with many counts. The V and J genes are TRBV7-9 and TRBJ1-1; D remains unclear. This CDR3 comprises 13 residues. Germline V lookup: CDR1 SEHNR, CDR2 FQNEAQ (reference sequence). The V gene lost 4 bases and the J gene lost 0 bases, with 6 bases spanning the gap. In DNA, the CDR3 is TGTGCCAGCAGCTGGACGGTGAACACTGAAGCTTTCTTT. Translating gives CASSWTVNTEAFF.

This clonotype was detected many times. This sequence joins TRBV7-2 and TRBJ2-3, with a weak D call TRBD1 (6 bases). The V gene's germline CDR1 is SGHTA and CDR2 FQGNSA. The CDR3 sequence is 16 residues long. V was pared by 4 bases and J by 0 bases, with 14 bases between. CDR3 bases: TGTGCCAGCAGCTCCGACGGGACAACTAGCACAGATACGCAGTATTTT. Encoded protein: CASSSDGTTSTDTQYF.

This clonotype was seen ten or more times. V gene TRBV2 combines with J gene TRBJ1-1, with a tentative D call TRBD1 (5 bases). V lost 4 bases to trimming and J lost 1 base, with 10 bases between them. The germline gives CDR1 SNHLY, CDR2 FYNNEI. The CDR3 runs 14 residues. This CDR3 is CASSGFTGNTEAFF. As DNA, the CDR3 is TGTGCCAGCAGTGGGTTTACAGGGAACACTGAAGCTTTCTTT.

This clonotype occurred many times. The chain recombines TRBV6-1 with TRBJ1-1, with 8 bases that match TRBD1. The CDR3 runs to 15 residues. The germline V gene encodes CDR1 MNHNS and CDR2 SASEGT. V gave up 10 bases and J gave up 4 bases; unmatched junction bases: 14. Here the CDR3 reads CATVTRGQEITEAFF. CDR3 nucleotides: TGTGCCACCGTCACCAGGGGGCAGGAGATCACTGAAGCTTTCTTT.

This clonotype showed up just a few times. A read error is possible here, since a much larger clone lies one base away. This chain links TRBV5-4 with TRBJ2-2, with D perhaps TRBD1 (5 bases). This CDR3 region has 14 residues. The V gene's germline CDR1 is SGHNT and CDR2 YYREEE (reference sequence). The V gene lost 5 bases and the J gene lost 6 bases, with 14 bases spanning the gap. CDR3 protein: CASRPGRAAGELFF. Here the CDR3 DNA reads TGTGCCAGCAGACCAGGGCGCGCCGCCGGGGAGCTGTTTTTT.

This clonotype was counted at least ten times. V is TRBV24-1 and J is TRBJ2-2, with D unclear. Trimming pared 1 base from V and 3 bases from J, leaving 8 bases between. The V gene's germline CDR1 is KGHDR and CDR2 SFDVKD. CDR3 size: 15 residues. DNA of the CDR3: TGTGCCACCAGTGATTTATGGCCCGACACCGGGGAGCTGTTTTTT. Translation gives CATSDLWPDTGELFF.

This clonotype was seen many times. V and J are TRBV7-9 and TRBJ2-7; D gene ambiguous. V shed 1 base and J shed 5 bases, with 15 bases lying between them. The length of the CDR3 is 15 residues. CDR1 is SEHNR, CDR2 FQNEAQ, per germline (reference sequence). CDR3 nucleotide sequence: TGTGCCAGCAGCTTAGGGACCCCGGTATCCCACGAGCAGTACTTC. Protein sequence: CASSLGTPVSHEQYF.

This clonotype was counted only a few times. A much larger clone differs from this one at a single base, so this may be a read error. The chain couples TRBV18 to TRBJ1-2; D uncertain. Per germline, CDR1 KGHSH and CDR2 LQKENI. CDR3 length equals 16 residues. The DNA of the CDR3 is TGTGCCAGCTCACCTGCCCCCGGGAAACTAAACTATGGCTACCCCTTC. It yields the protein CASSPAPGKLNYGYPF.

This clonotype was picked up many times. V and J are TRBV7-6 and TRBJ2-5; 8 nucleotides align to TRBD2. Germline V gives CDR1 SGHVS, CDR2 FNYEAQ. V lost 1 base and J lost 5; bases outside the gene matches: 9. The CDR3 is made up of 16 amino acids. The CDR3 reads CASSLGPRGAGETQYF. CDR3 DNA sequence: TGTGCCAGCAGCTTAGGCCCGCGGGGGGCCGGGGAGACCCAGTACTTC. The whole variable domain, remainder taken from reference TRBV7-6 and TRBJ2-5, is GAGVSQSPRYKVTKRGQDVALRCDPISGHVSLYWYRQALGQGPEFLTYFNYEAQQDKSGLPNDRFSAERPEGSISTLTIQRTEQRDSAMYRCASSLGPRGAGETQYFGPGTRLLVL.

The sample holds one count of this clonotype. The gene calls are TRBV7-2 and TRBJ2-3; the D is unclear. V was cut by 2 bases and J by 5 bases, with 2 bases left in between. Germline assignment: CDR1 SGHTA and CDR2 FQGNSA. The length of the CDR3 is 11 residues. The CDR3 coding sequence is TGTGCCAGCAGCTTAATAGATACGCAGTATTTT. Translation: CASSLIDTQYF.

This clonotype is medium-sized (0.01 to 0.1%) in the sample. The CDR3 nucleotides read TGTGCCAGCAGCTTGGGGGGCGCAGAGTATGGCTACACCTTC. As protein: CASSLGGAEYGYTF. The rearrangement links TRBV7-9 to TRBJ1-2; D perhaps matches TRBD1 (6 bases). In germline, CDR1 is SEHNR, CDR2 FQNEAQ (reference sequence). Trimming stripped 3 bases from V and 5 bases from J, with 13 bases between. The CDR3 is 14 residues long.

This clonotype was observed at least ten times. This chain uses TRBV7-9 with TRBJ2-1, with 10 bases aligning to TRBD2. CDR3 size: 16 residues. Germline V CDR1 and CDR2: SEHNR, FQNEAQ (reference sequence). The J segment lost 7 bases and the V segment lost 1 base, leaving 7 bases of the junction unmatched. CDR3 nucleotide sequence: TGTGCCAGCAGCTTAGTCGATCTAGCGGGAGTGAATGAGCAGTTCTTC. This translates into CASSLVDLAGVNEQFF.

This chain links TRBV12-3 or TRBV12-4 with TRBJ2-5; D may match TRBD1 or TRBD2 (5 bases each). Trimming removed 3 bases at V and 5 bases at J, with 10 bases between. This CDR3 is built from 13 residues. CDR3 coding DNA: TGTGCCAGCAGTTTGAACGAGGGGGAGACCCAGTACTTC. Translated, it gives CASSLNEGETQYF.

This clonotype has at least ten counts. The genes are TRBV9 and TRBJ2-7; tentatively, D is TRBD2 (5 bases). From germline, CDR1 is SGDLS and CDR2 YYNGEE. V was shortened by 7 bases and J by 1 base, with 27 bases between the two germline ends. This CDR3 region has 18 residues. The CDR3 protein is CASYPILPGSGASYEQYF. The CDR3 DNA sequence: TGTGCCAGCTACCCTATACTTCCGGGGTCAGGCGCATCCTACGAGCAGTACTTC.

The J gene is TRBJ2-2, the V gene TRBV5-4; perhaps TRBD1 as D (5 bases). V gave up 5 bases and J gave up 6 bases, with 14 bases separating them. This CDR3 comprises 14 residues. In germline, CDR1 is SGHNT, CDR2 YYREEE (reference sequence). The CDR3 coding sequence is TGTGCCAGCAGACCAGGGCTCCTCGCCGGGGAGCTGTTTTTT. Translation: CASRPGLLAGELFF.

In its sample, this clonotype was seen many times. The chain recombines TRBV20-1 with TRBJ2-7; 8 nucleotides align to TRBD2. The J segment lost 3 bases and the V segment lost 3 bases, leaving 7 bases of the junction unmatched. This CDR3 contains 14 residues. Germline-derived CDR1 and CDR2 are DFQATT and SNEGSKA (reference sequence). For the CDR3, the DNA is TGCAGTGCTAGGGCCGGGAGGGGGGGCTACGAGCAGTACTTC. This gives the protein CSARAGRGGYEQYF.